Following are 24 T cell receptor beta chains from one sample sequenced in a study of blood T cell repertoires in COVID-19. Produced via immunoSEQ multiplex PCR; TCRdb's table is partial and in-frame only. The sample yields 200,000 to 300,000 clones, 85% seen once. What was sequenced was peripheral blood. These receptor sequences come from a woman aged 60 to 75 with active or convalescent COVID-19.

The chain is built from TRBV6-5 and TRBJ1-1, with D unresolved. V lost 6 bases to trimming and J lost 6 bases, with 17 bases between them. CDR3 length: 14 residues. CDR1 is MNHEY, CDR2 SVGAGI, per germline. The CDR3 DNA reads as TGTGCCAGCAGCCCCGTGGGGAGGTTGGCTGAAGCTTTCTTT. Residues: CASSPVGRLAEAFF.

The V and J genes are TRBV18 and TRBJ2-1; 10 bases fit TRBD2. V dropped 5 bases and J dropped 12; count of bases not matched to a gene: 4. CDR1 is KGHSH and CDR2 is LQKENI in the germline V gene. This CDR3 region has 12 residues. CDR3: CASSSSGGLQFF. In DNA form, the CDR3 reads TGTGCCAGCTCATCTAGCGGGGGACTGCAGTTCTTC.

The rearrangement uses TRBV11-2 and TRBJ2-1, with 7 bases that match TRBD1. The germline gives CDR1 SGHAT, CDR2 FQNNGV. Losses at the gene ends were 1 base for V and 6 bases for J; bases not matched to a gene: 12. This CDR3 is built from 17 residues. This chain's CDR3 is CASSLALDREGLNEQFF. DNA of the CDR3: TGTGCCAGCAGCTTAGCGTTAGACAGGGAAGGCCTCAATGAGCAGTTCTTC.

The V call is TRBV19, the J call TRBJ2-1; 7 bases agree with TRBD2. The J segment lost 4 bases and the V segment lost 6 bases, leaving 0 bases of the junction unmatched. Germline V CDR1 and CDR2: LNHDA, SQIVND (reference sequence). The CDR3 has 12 amino acids. For the CDR3, the DNA is TGTGCCAGTAGCGGGAGGTACAATGAGCAGTTCTTC. This gives the protein CASSGRYNEQFF.

The chain employs TRBV28 and TRBJ2-7; 7 positions match TRBD1. CDR3 length: 16 residues. With 4 bases clipped from V and 1 base from J, the junction kept 10 bases outside the gene matches. CDR1 and CDR2 (germline): MDHEN, SYDVKM. The CDR3 DNA reads TGTGCCAGCAGTTCCCTACGGGACAGCTTATCCTACGAGCAGTACTTC. It specifies CASSSLRDSLSYEQYF. Using reference TRBV28 and TRBJ2-7 for the parts outside the CDR3, the full variable domain is DVKVTQSSRYLVKRTGEKVFLECVQDMDHENMFWYRQDPGLGLRLIYFSYDVKMKEKGDIPEGYSVSREKKERFSLILESASTNQTSMYLCASSSLRDSLSYEQYFGPGTRLTVT.

The V and J genes are TRBV29-1 and TRBJ1-1; TRBD1 aligns across 8 bases. The CDR3 length is 14 residues. After removal of 5 bases from V and 0 bases from J, the junction contained 5 bases not matched to a gene. In germline, CDR1 is SQVTM, CDR2 ANQGSEA. CDR3 nucleotide sequence: TGCAGCGTTCACTCGGGACAGGTGAACACTGAAGCTTTCTTT. This codes for CSVHSGQVNTEAFF.

This clone was detected a few times. J is TRBJ2-1 and V is TRBV7-3, with TRBD2 matching 7 bases. Germline V gives CDR1 SGHTA, CDR2 FQGTGA. This CDR3 is 16 amino acids long. The ends lost 5 bases at V and 4 bases at J; junction bases unmatched: 11. CDR3 in DNA: TGTGCCAGCAGCAGACATGGGTCTAGCGGATACAATGAGCAGTTCTTC. Translated: CASSRHGSSGYNEQFF.

The rearrangement uses TRBV6-6 and TRBJ2-1; D perhaps matches TRBD1 (6 bases). Looked up from germline, CDR1 is MNHNY and CDR2 is SVGAGI (reference sequence). V was clipped by 7 bases and J by 2 bases, with 9 bases between them. CDR3 size: 13 residues. CDR3 nucleotides: TGTGCCAGCAACACAGGGCCCTACAATGAGCAGTTCTTC. Protein sequence: CASNTGPYNEQFF.

The chain combines TRBV27 with TRBJ1-2; D possibly corresponds to TRBD1 (6 bases). The V gene lost 6 bases and the J gene lost 8 bases, with 16 bases spanning the gap. Germline-derived CDR1 and CDR2 are MNHEY and SMNVEV (reference sequence). This CDR3 region has 13 residues. In nucleotides, the CDR3 is TGTGCCAGCAGAAAATCGGTAGGGGGAGGCTACACCTTC. Translation gives CASRKSVGGGYTF.

This clone came up a few times. Written as DNA, the CDR3 is TGTGCCAGCAGCTTCCGACCGGGACTAGCGGGGGGTTCCTACAATGAGCAGTTCTTC. It specifies CASSFRPGLAGGSYNEQFF. This chain connects TRBV7-2 to TRBJ2-1, with TRBD2 identical over 15 bases. The germline CDR1 and CDR2 sequences are SGHTA and FQGNSA. CDR3 length: 19 amino acids. Trimming at V came to 3 bases and at J to 1 base, leaving 7 bases not matched to a gene.

V is TRBV9 and J is TRBJ2-5; 8 nucleotides agree with TRBD1. This CDR3 has 14 residues. Germline V gene data show CDR1 as SGDLS and CDR2 as YYNGEE. V lost 7 bases to trimming and J lost 4 bases; unmatched junction nucleotides: 9. CDR3 DNA sequence: TGTGCCAGCTCCGTCCCAGGGGGCCCAGAGACCCAGTACTTC. Protein: CASSVPGGPETQYF.

This clone was seen only a few times. This sequence joins TRBV19 and TRBJ2-5; 15 nucleotides match TRBD2. The CDR3 consists of 17 residues. Trimming cost V 3 bases and J 4 bases; bases outside gene matches: 6. Germline-derived CDR1 and CDR2 are LNHDA and SQIVND (reference sequence). The CDR3 sequence: CASSIRTSGRARETQYF. CDR3 sequence (DNA): TGTGCCAGTAGTATCCGGACTAGCGGGAGGGCCAGAGAGACCCAGTACTTC. The full variable domain, with the rest looked up from reference TRBV19 and TRBJ2-5, is DGGITQSPKYLFRKEGQNVTLSCEQNLNHDAMYWYRQDPGQGLRLIYYSQIVNDFQKGDIAEGYSVSREKKESFPLTVTSAQKNPTAFYLCASSIRTSGRARETQYFGPGTRLLVL.

This clone was counted a single time. The chain combines TRBV28 with TRBJ1-1, with 9 bases fitting TRBD1. This CDR3 is 16 amino acids long. Germline lookup yields CDR1 MDHEN and CDR2 SYDVKM. V dropped 2 bases and J dropped 0; count of bases not matched to a gene: 4. CDR3 nucleotide sequence: TGTGCCAGCAGTTTAAAGACAGGGGGGGTGAACACTGAAGCTTTCTTT. Its translation: CASSLKTGGVNTEAFF.

V is TRBV24-1 and J is TRBJ2-3, with D maybe TRBD1 (6 bases). CDR3 length: 15 amino acids. The V end lost 4 bases, the J end lost 2 bases, and 12 bases lay between the germline ends. Germline CDR1 reads KGHDR; CDR2 reads SFDVKD. CDR3 residues: CATSDFGQLTDTQYF. DNA for the CDR3: TGTGCCACCAGTGACTTTGGACAGCTCACAGATACGCAGTATTTT.

V gene TRBV30 combines with J gene TRBJ1-1; 7 nucleotides align to TRBD1. Per germline, CDR1 GTSNPN and CDR2 SVGIG (reference sequence). The CDR3 spans 14 residues. V trimming: 0 bases; J trimming: 5 bases; junction bases outside the gene matches: 6. This CDR3 reads CAWSVPDRATEAFF. The CDR3 coding sequence is TGTGCCTGGAGTGTCCCAGACAGGGCGACTGAAGCTTTCTTT.

The CDR3 DNA reads TGTGCCAGTAGTATATCGGGACAGGGGAGGGTTATCAATCAGCCCCAGCATTTT. It codes for CASSISGQGRVINQPQHF. The chain combines TRBV19 with TRBJ1-5, with 10 bases aligning to TRBD1. The CDR3 loop spans 18 amino acids. V shed 2 bases and J 3 bases; nucleotides not matched to a gene: 10. Germline CDR1 reads LNHDA; CDR2 reads SQIVND (reference sequence).

The rearrangement links TRBV30 to TRBJ2-7; D is ambiguous. Germline CDR1 reads GTSNPN; CDR2 reads SVGIG (reference sequence). V lost 1 base to trimming and J lost 1 base, with 17 bases between them. The CDR3 has 16 amino acids. CDR3 sequence: CAWSGASPAPSYEQYF. As DNA, the CDR3 is TGTGCCTGGAGTGGAGCTAGTCCCGCCCCATCCTACGAGCAGTACTTC. Full variable domain (rest looked up from reference TRBV30 and TRBJ2-7): SQTIHQWPATLVQPVGSPLSLECTVEGTSNPNLYWYRQAAGRGLQLLFYSVGIGQISSEVPQNLSASRPQDRQFILSSKKLLLSDSGFYLCAWSGASPAPSYEQYFGPGTRLTVT.

This clone has a single count. The rearrangement uses TRBV19 and TRBJ2-1, with 10 bases identical to TRBD1. From germline, CDR1 is LNHDA and CDR2 SQIVND (reference sequence). The V segment lost 6 bases and the J segment 6 bases; nucleotides outside the gene matches: 14. The CDR3 extends over 17 amino acids. The CDR3 reads CASSKVYGGTGVNEQFF. In DNA, the CDR3 is TGTGCCAGTAGCAAGGTGTATGGCGGGACAGGGGTCAATGAGCAGTTCTTC.

The rearrangement links TRBV19 to TRBJ2-7; D possibly corresponds to TRBD2 (5 bases). Trimming pared 3 bases from V and 7 bases from J, leaving 10 bases between. CDR1 is LNHDA, CDR2 SQIVND, per germline (reference sequence). This CDR3 has 12 amino acids. The CDR3 DNA reads TGTGCCAGTAGTATTGTCGGGGAGGAGCAGTACTTC. It codes for CASSIVGEEQYF.

This chain links TRBV27 with TRBJ2-7, with D possibly being TRBD2 (5 bases). Germline V gene data show CDR1 as MNHEY and CDR2 as SMNVEV (reference sequence). Deletions cut 0 bases from V and 6 bases from J, with 24 bases between. The CDR3 has 18 residues. The CDR3 sequence: CASSLSRESFTVAVEQYF. CDR3 DNA sequence: TGTGCCAGCAGTTTATCACGGGAATCTTTCACGGTGGCAGTCGAGCAGTACTTC.

V and J are TRBV19 and TRBJ1-1; D is unclear. Between the trimmed V and J ends, which lost 5 bases and 5 bases, there was a span of 18 bases. Germline assignment: CDR1 LNHDA and CDR2 SQIVND (reference sequence). CDR3 length equals 15 residues. CDR3 protein: CASSLVGGRWTEAFF. As DNA, the CDR3 is TGTGCCAGTAGTTTGGTAGGAGGAAGGTGGACTGAAGCTTTCTTT.

The chain uses TRBV5-6 and TRBJ2-1; TRBD2 matches at 8 bases. V trimming: 4 bases; J trimming: 13 bases; junction bases outside the gene matches: 4. The germline gives CDR1 SGHDT, CDR2 YYEEEE. The CDR3 spans 11 residues. In nucleotides, the CDR3 is TGTGCCAGCAGCCAGCGGGGGACCCAGTTCTTC. It codes for CASSQRGTQFF. The full variable domain, rest sourced from reference TRBV5-6 and TRBJ2-1, is DAGVTQSPTHLIKTRGQQVTLRCSPKSGHDTVSWYQQALGQGPQFIFQYYEEEERQRGNFPDRFSGHQFPNYSSELNVNALLLGDSALYLCASSQRGTQFFGPGTRLTVL.

This clone appeared a few times. V is TRBV11-3 and J is TRBJ1-3; D not resolved. The CDR3 consists of 15 residues. Per germline, CDR1 SGHNT and CDR2 YENEEA. Trimming took off 1 base at V and 0 bases at J, with 7 bases between the two ends. CDR3 DNA: TGTGCCAGCAGCTTAGGAGGTGACTCTGGAAACACCATATATTTT. This gives the protein CASSLGGDSGNTIYF.

The V gene is TRBV29-1, the J gene TRBJ2-7, with TRBD1 identical over 10 bases. The V and J ends lost 4 bases and 6 bases, in that order; junction bases with no gene match: 9. This CDR3 is built from 14 residues. Germline V lookup: CDR1 SQVTM, CDR2 ANQGSEA. The chain's CDR3 is CSVVSGTGVGEQYF. Written as DNA, the CDR3 is TGCAGCGTTGTTTCGGGGACAGGGGTAGGCGAGCAGTACTTC.